The 16 T cell receptor beta chains given below trace back to one sample, sequenced in a study of Ad26.COV2.S vaccination and SARS-CoV-2 variants. Sequencing used immunoSEQ multiplex PCR; TCRdb keeps in-frame clones, though not all of them. Among about 350,000 clones listed, just over 90% were seen once. The sample here was peripheral blood, taken after recovery from COVID-19. The receptors stem from a human donor who had recovered from COVID-19.

The chain couples TRBV5-1 to TRBJ1-1; D gene ambiguous. Germline assignment: CDR1 SGHRS and CDR2 YFSETQ. Trimming took off 2 bases at V and 1 base at J, with 9 bases between the two ends. The CDR3 covers 14 residues. The CDR3 nucleotides are TGCGCCAGCAGCTTCAAGGGTCAGAACACTGAAGCTTTCTTT. This codes for CASSFKGQNTEAFF.

This clone was seen only once. This CDR3 reads CASSDSRREQYF. CDR3 DNA sequence: TGTGCCAGCAGCGACAGTCGGCGCGAGCAGTACTTC. The chain carries TRBV14 and TRBJ2-7; the D gene is possibly TRBD1 (5 bases). The germline CDR1 and CDR2 sequences are SGHDN and FVKESK. Trimming left V 5 bases short and J 6 bases short, with 11 bases between. This CDR3 has 12 amino acids.

V is TRBV13 and J is TRBJ2-4, with 9 bases aligning to TRBD2. Germline CDR1 PRHDT, CDR2 FYEKMQ (reference sequence). The CDR3 runs 14 residues. Germline trimming cut 5 bases from V and 9 bases from J; bases unmatched to any gene: 8. CDR3 sequence: CASSHNSGGVIQYF. The DNA for the CDR3 is TGTGCCAGCAGCCACAATAGCGGGGGTGTCATTCAGTACTTC.

V and J are TRBV2 and TRBJ2-7, with TRBD1 matching 8 bases. This CDR3 has 17 amino acids. V lost 5 bases to trimming and J lost 0 bases; unmatched junction nucleotides: 12. From germline, CDR1 is SNHLY and CDR2 FYNNEI. CDR3 bases: TGTGCCAGCAGTCCCCTTACCCGGACAGGGAGCTCCTACGAGCAGTACTTC. Protein: CASSPLTRTGSSYEQYF.

The rearrangement joins TRBV27 to TRBJ1-2; D is ambiguous. The germline CDR1 and CDR2 sequences are MNHEY and SMNVEV (reference sequence). Deletions cut 3 bases from V and 2 bases from J, with 13 bases between. The CDR3 is 15 amino acids. CDR3 residues: CASSFSPSANYGYTF. CDR3 coding DNA: TGTGCCAGCAGTTTTTCCCCAAGCGCCAACTATGGCTACACCTTC.

CDR3: CASSQESYEQYF. As DNA, the CDR3 is TGTGCCAGCAGCCAAGAGTCCTACGAGCAGTACTTC. This chain joins TRBV14 and TRBJ2-7; D ambiguous. The CDR3 covers 12 residues. Trimming took 0 bases from V and 1 from J, leaving 1 base between them. Looked up from germline, CDR1 is SGHDN and CDR2 is FVKESK.

The rearrangement links TRBV19 to TRBJ2-1; D possibly corresponds to TRBD1 (6 bases). The CDR3 runs to 15 residues. CDR1 and CDR2 from the germline V gene are LNHDA and SQIVND (reference sequence). V lost 3 bases and J lost 5, with 14 bases in between. The CDR3 DNA reads TGTGCCAGTAGTATTAACGTCTGGACAGACAATGAGCAGTTCTTC. It codes for CASSINVWTDNEQFF.

This chain joins TRBV5-4 and TRBJ2-7; 8 bases match TRBD2. This CDR3 has 15 residues. V shed 2 bases and J 9 bases; nucleotides not matched to a gene: 13. Germline CDR1 SGHNT, CDR2 YYREEE (reference sequence). CDR3 in DNA: TGTGCCAGCAGCTTCGTGCGGGGGGACCCTAGCGTGCAGTACTTC. Its translation is CASSFVRGDPSVQYF.

The rearrangement joins TRBV3-1 (or the pseudogene TRBV3-2) to TRBJ2-7; 8 bases fit TRBD1. The CDR3 runs 14 residues. CDR1 is LGHDT and CDR2 is YNNKEL in the germline V gene (reference sequence). J lost 4 bases, V lost 4 bases, and 6 bases had no gene match. CDR3 sequence (DNA): TGTGCCAGCAGCCCCAGGACAGGGATTTACGAGCAGTACTTC. Its translation: CASSPRTGIYEQYF.

The chain couples TRBV7-3 to TRBJ2-3; TRBD2 is a possible D gene (5 bases). The CDR3 has 14 amino acids. Trimming took 4 bases from V and 1 from J, leaving 9 bases between them. Per the germline V gene, CDR1 is SGHTA and CDR2 is FQGTGA. The CDR3: CASSYTGGTDTQYF. The CDR3 region has the DNA TGTGCCAGCAGCTACACCGGGGGCACAGATACGCAGTATTTT.

The chain couples TRBV4-3 to TRBJ2-3, with D perhaps given as TRBD1 or TRBD2 (6 bases each). Looked up from germline, CDR1 is LGHNA and CDR2 is YSLEER. CDR3 length: 18 amino acids. The V end lost 0 bases, the J end lost 1 base, and 17 bases lay between the germline ends. The CDR3 nucleotides are TGCGCCAGCAGCCAAGATTTGGAGGGGGGAGTCGGCACAGATACGCAGTATTTT. It codes for CASSQDLEGGVGTDTQYF.

Here the CDR3 DNA reads TGTGCCAGCAGTTACTTTAATTCACCCCTCCACTTT. As protein: CASSYFNSPLHF. V usage is TRBV6-5 and J usage is TRBJ1-6; D is undetermined. Trimming cost V 1 base and J 6 bases, with 1 base left between them. The CDR3 runs to 12 residues. Germline CDR1 and CDR2: MNHEY and SVGAGI.

This clone came up once. The V call is TRBV7-8, the J call TRBJ1-2; 8 nucleotides agree with TRBD1. Germline loops: CDR1 SGHVS, CDR2 FQNEAQ. Trimming removed 5 bases from V and 4 bases from J; junction bases left unmatched: 9. CDR3 length: 15 residues. In nucleotides, the CDR3 is TGTGCCAGCAGCCCGGACAGGGCGAGAAGCTATGGCTACACCTTC. It translates to CASSPDRARSYGYTF.

The chain is built from TRBV2 and TRBJ2-3, with D perhaps TRBD2 (5 bases). The CDR3 is 16 residues long. Looked up from germline, CDR1 is SNHLY and CDR2 is FYNNEI. Trimming removed 8 bases from V and 0 bases from J, with 18 bases in between. CDR3 sequence: CASDPREAASTDTQYF. CDR3 DNA sequence: TGTGCCAGCGACCCTCGGGAAGCGGCAAGCACAGATACGCAGTATTTT.

The V gene is TRBV19, the J gene TRBJ2-7; TRBD1 or TRBD2 may be the D gene (5 bases each). The CDR3 spans 15 residues. The V gene lost 5 bases and the J gene lost 1 base, with 15 bases spanning the gap. CDR1 and CDR2 from the germline V gene are LNHDA and SQIVND (reference sequence). The CDR3 reads CASSAGTADSYEQYF. Here the CDR3 DNA reads TGTGCCAGTAGTGCCGGGACCGCCGATTCCTACGAGCAGTACTTC.

The chain combines TRBV7-2 with TRBJ2-7, with a possible D match to TRBD1 (5 bases). The V and J ends lost 3 bases and 6 bases respectively, with 15 bases between them. The CDR3 is made up of 14 amino acids. Per germline, CDR1 SGHTA and CDR2 FQGNSA. This CDR3 reads CASSFETVLSEQYF. As DNA, the CDR3 is TGTGCCAGCAGCTTCGAGACAGTGCTCAGCGAGCAGTACTTC.